The 15 T cell receptor beta chains in this list originate from one sample, sequenced in a study of cytomegalovirus exposure and HLA in healthy donors. Researchers ran the PCR with 60 Vbeta and 13 Jbeta primers. Sequencing was performed with immunoSEQ multiplex PCR; in TCRdb, only in-frame clones are kept and a portion is missing. This sample carries over 75,000 clones, approximately 86% of them seen once, and the ten largest clones take about 8.6%. The source material was PBMCs. The origin of the receptors is a young man in good health and CMV-seropositive.

The rearrangement joins TRBV5-1 to TRBJ2-3; tentatively, D is TRBD1 (5 bases). This CDR3 spans 14 amino acids. From germline, CDR1 is SGHRS and CDR2 YFSETQ. Trimming took 1 base from V and 1 from J, leaving 7 bases between them. CDR3 in DNA: TGCGCCAGCAGCTTGTTAGGGGGCACAGATACGCAGTATTTT. Amino acids: CASSLLGGTDTQYF.

The rearrangement uses TRBV28 and TRBJ2-4; 9 bases map to TRBD1. The CDR3 sequence is 17 residues long. V dropped 8 bases and J dropped 0; count of bases not matched to a gene: 11. Germline CDR1 reads MDHEN; CDR2 reads SYDVKM. This chain's CDR3 is CASRGGGQGLAKNIQYF. The CDR3 coding sequence is TGTGCCAGCCGGGGAGGGGGACAGGGTTTAGCCAAAAACATTCAGTACTTC.

The chain carries TRBV5-1 and TRBJ2-2; the match to TRBD2 covers 11 bases. The CDR3 runs 17 residues. Germline CDR1 SGHRS, CDR2 YFSETQ. The trim removed 1 base at V and 2 bases at J, leaving 4 bases unmatched. The CDR3 DNA reads TGCGCCAGCAGCTTGACACTAGCGGGAGCCAACACCGGGGAGCTGTTTTTT. Its protein product is CASSLTLAGANTGELFF. Full variable domain (outside the CDR3, taken from reference TRBV5-1 and TRBJ2-2): KAGVTQTPRYLIKTRGQQVTLSCSPISGHRSVSWYQQTPGQGLQFLFEYFSETQRNKGNFPGRFSGRQFSNSRSEMNVSTLELGDSALYLCASSLTLAGANTGELFFGEGSRLTVL.

V usage is TRBV4-1 and J usage is TRBJ2-2; 8 bases align to TRBD1. V trimming: 3 bases; J trimming: 1 base; junction bases outside the gene matches: 7. In germline, CDR1 is MGHRA, CDR2 YSYEKL. CDR3 length: 17 amino acids. The DNA of the CDR3 is TGCGCCAGCAGCCACGCAGCCGGGACAGGGAACACCGGGGAGCTGTTTTTT. Translating it yields CASSHAAGTGNTGELFF.

V is TRBV7-8 and J is TRBJ1-4, with 7 positions matching TRBD1. The V and J ends lost 4 bases and 0 bases, in that order; junction bases with no gene match: 14. Per germline, CDR1 SGHVS and CDR2 FQNEAQ. The CDR3 totals 19 residues. In DNA, the CDR3 is TGTGCCAGCAGCTCGCCGAGGGGGCGAGGTATAGCAACTAATGAAAAACTGTTTTTT. It encodes CASSSPRGRGIATNEKLFF.

On this clone: At one boundary the junction diverges from the germline segment, which might be a read error. The same CDR3 is also encoded by other DNA sequences in this sample. The rearrangement joins TRBV10-3 to TRBJ2-1, with 8 bases matching TRBD2. Per the germline V gene, CDR1 is ENHRY and CDR2 is SYGVKD. The CDR3 totals 13 residues. The CDR3 loop is CAIGRDFDNEQFF. The CDR3 nucleotides read TGCGCCATCGGGAGGGACTTCGACAATGAGCAGTTCTTC.

The rearrangement uses TRBV6-1 and TRBJ1-3; 10 bases line up with TRBD1. CDR1 and CDR2 from the germline V gene are MNHNS and SASEGT. CDR3 length: 15 amino acids. Losses at the gene ends were 10 bases for V and 3 bases for J; bases not matched to a gene: 9. The CDR3 region is CATRPDRGDGNTIYF. The CDR3 coding sequence is TGTGCCACCCGCCCGGACAGGGGGGATGGAAACACCATATATTTT.

V and J are TRBV18 and TRBJ1-1; possible D gene TRBD1, 6 bases. The V end lost 3 bases, the J end lost 12 bases, and 14 bases lay between the germline ends. From germline, CDR1 is KGHSH and CDR2 LQKENI. The length of the CDR3 is 12 residues. The CDR3 sequence is CASSPVVGGTFF. CDR3 nucleotides: TGTGCCAGCTCACCGGTGGTAGGGGGAACTTTCTTT.

The chain is built from TRBV7-2 and TRBJ2-7; 8 bases agree with TRBD2. The CDR3 runs to 15 residues. CDR1 is SGHTA and CDR2 is FQGNSA in the germline V gene. V trimming: 4 bases; J trimming: 4 bases; junction bases outside the gene matches: 9. The CDR3 reads CASSSGDGRGYEQYF. CDR3 DNA sequence: TGTGCCAGCAGCTCCGGGGACGGGAGGGGATACGAGCAGTACTTC.

The chain combines TRBV6-5 with TRBJ1-2; tentatively, D is TRBD1 (6 bases). The CDR3 spans 15 residues. Trimming took off 0 bases at V and 6 bases at J, with 14 bases between the two ends. Germline CDR1 and CDR2: MNHEY and SVGAGI. CDR3 in amino acids: CASSYSRGGGDGYTF. CDR3 in DNA: TGTGCCAGCAGTTACTCACGGGGGGGCGGCGATGGCTACACCTTC.

The chain uses TRBV27 and TRBJ2-2; D gene unclear. The V gene's germline CDR1 is MNHEY and CDR2 SMNVEV (reference sequence). V shed 1 base and J shed 5 bases, with 5 bases lying between them. The CDR3 runs 13 residues. CDR3 DNA: TGTGCCAGCAGTTTATTACAGACCGGGGAGCTGTTTTTT. The encoded protein is CASSLLQTGELFF.

The rearrangement joins TRBV4-1 to TRBJ2-7, with D maybe TRBD2 (6 bases). CDR1 MGHRA and CDR2 YSYEKL come from the germline V gene. V lost 4 bases and J lost 2, with 18 bases in between. The CDR3 extends over 16 amino acids. CDR3 residues: CASSLYAPGRPYEQYF. The CDR3 bases are TGCGCCAGCAGCCTCTACGCTCCAGGGAGGCCCTACGAGCAGTACTTC.

This chain links TRBV19 with TRBJ1-5, with D tentatively TRBD1 (5 bases). Trimming stripped 10 bases from V and 2 bases from J, with 12 bases between. Germline values: CDR1 LNHDA, CDR2 SQIVND (reference sequence). The CDR3 loop spans 13 amino acids. In DNA form, the CDR3 reads TGTGCCACTATGGACATCGGCAATCAGCCCCAGCATTTT. It encodes CATMDIGNQPQHF. The variable domain in full, with the rest retrieved from reference TRBV19 and TRBJ1-5, is DGGITQSPKYLFRKEGQNVTLSCEQNLNHDAMYWYRQDPGQGLRLIYYSQIVNDFQKGDIAEGYSVSREKKESFPLTVTSAQKNPTAFYLCATMDIGNQPQHFGDGTRLSIL.

V is TRBV7-9 and J is TRBJ1-2; 7 bases are a match to TRBD1. Trimming took 4 bases from V and 7 from J; bases not matched to a gene: 9. Germline CDR1 and CDR2: SEHNR and FQNEAQ (reference sequence). CDR3 length: 14 residues. The CDR3 spells CASSSWQGGRGYTF. Written as DNA, the CDR3 is TGTGCCAGCAGCTCCTGGCAGGGGGGTCGTGGCTACACCTTC.

The chain joins TRBV10-2 to TRBJ2-7; 7 nucleotides line up with TRBD2. Germline assignment: CDR1 WSHSY and CDR2 SAAADI. V gave up 5 bases and J gave up 3 bases; unmatched junction bases: 4. This CDR3 region has 13 residues. Written as DNA, the CDR3 is TGCGCCAGCAGTCCGACTAGCTACTACGAGCAGTACTTC. Translated, it gives CASSPTSYYEQYF.